These 15 T cell receptor beta chains were all obtained from the same sample, sequenced in a study of neoadjuvant anti-PD-1 for oral cavity cancer. The time point denotes: after neoadjuvant nivolumab, at surgical resection. Assay used: immunoSEQ multiplex PCR; TCRdb lists only in-frame clones, some missing. The sample contains about 8,000 clones, more than 65% of which appear only once. Source: PBMCs, taken after nivolumab (anti-PD-1) treatment. The receptors originated from a person aged 40 to 85 with oral cavity squamous cell carcinoma.

V is TRBV28 and J is TRBJ2-2; D gene uncertain. This CDR3 is 18 amino acids long. Germline V gene lookup returns CDR1 MDHEN and CDR2 SYDVKM. V was trimmed by 5 bases and J by 0 bases, leaving 19 bases between them. DNA for the CDR3: TGTGCCAGCAGTCCTGGGAAAAGATTCGAGGCGAACACCGGGGAGCTGTTTTTT. Amino acid sequence: CASSPGKRFEANTGELFF.

This clone showed up just once. The V call is TRBV6-5, the J call TRBJ1-1; no clear D gene. Germline loops: CDR1 MNHEY, CDR2 SVGAGI. The CDR3 runs 14 residues. V lost 2 bases and J lost 4, with 11 bases in between. The CDR3 DNA follows: TGTGCCAGCAGTTACCTCGTCTCCGGCACTGAAGCTTTCTTT. As protein: CASSYLVSGTEAFF.

The rearrangement joins TRBV6-1 to TRBJ1-1, with D unresolved. Germline CDR1 is MNHNS and CDR2 is SASEGT. V was trimmed by 3 bases and J by 3 bases, leaving 8 bases between them. The CDR3 is 13 residues long. The CDR3 region has the DNA TGTGCCAGCAGTGATAGCCGGTACACTGAAGCTTTCTTT. Translating it yields CASSDSRYTEAFF.

This clone appeared a single time. V is TRBV29-1 and J is TRBJ1-2, with TRBD1 matching 10 bases. Germline assignment: CDR1 SQVTM and CDR2 ANQGSEA. CDR3 length: 14 amino acids. V was pared by 0 bases and J by 4 bases, with 2 bases of the junction left unmatched. The CDR3 DNA is TGCAGCGTTGAAGAAGGACAGGGGGGCTATGGCTACACCTTC. It is translated as CSVEEGQGGYGYTF.

This rearrangement joins TRBV5-1 to TRBJ1-2; no reliable D call. V was trimmed by 0 bases and J by 1 base, leaving 10 bases between them. CDR3 length: 15 amino acids. Germline V gene data show CDR1 as SGHRS and CDR2 as YFSETQ. CDR3: CASSLDARSNYGYTF. The DNA of the CDR3 is TGCGCCAGCAGCTTGGATGCCAGAAGTAACTATGGCTACACCTTC.

The chain combines TRBV6-4 with TRBJ1-1; 7 bases fit TRBD1. The CDR3 contains 11 residues. The trim removed 6 bases at V and 14 bases at J, leaving 9 bases unmatched. Germline V gene sequence: CDR1 MRHNA, CDR2 SNTAGT. The CDR3: CASRQGQPKFF. The CDR3, as DNA: TGTGCCAGCAGGCAGGGACAGCCGAAATTCTTT.

The gene calls are TRBV9 and TRBJ2-3; D possibly corresponds to TRBD1 (6 bases). V gave up 3 bases and J gave up 0 bases, with 11 bases separating them. The CDR3 is 15 amino acids. Germline lookup yields CDR1 SGDLS and CDR2 YYNGEE. Written as DNA, the CDR3 is TGTGCCAGCAGCGGAACAGGGAAGAGCACAGATACGCAGTATTTT. It encodes CASSGTGKSTDTQYF.

This clone has only a few counts. The DNA for the CDR3 is TGTGCCAGCAGTGAAGCGACCGGGGGGGTTTCGGAGACCCAGTACTTC. Its translation is CASSEATGGVSETQYF. The chain uses TRBV6-1 and TRBJ2-5; 8 positions match TRBD2. V lost 0 bases and J lost 5; bases outside the gene matches: 8. The CDR3 totals 16 residues. Germline assignment: CDR1 MNHNS and CDR2 SASEGT.

The V gene is TRBV13, the J gene TRBJ1-4; 7 bases map to TRBD1. Germline V gene lookup returns CDR1 PRHDT and CDR2 FYEKMQ (reference sequence). The V and J ends lost 5 bases and 3 bases, in that order; junction bases with no gene match: 3. The CDR3 loop spans 14 amino acids. CDR3 sequence: CASSPQGSNEKLFF. CDR3 in DNA: TGTGCCAGCAGCCCACAGGGGTCTAATGAAAAACTGTTTTTT.

This chain connects TRBV4-3 to TRBJ2-6; D gene unclear. This CDR3 region has 15 residues. The germline V and J ends were trimmed by 1 base and 1 base, with 5 bases remaining between them. The germline V gene encodes CDR1 LGHNA and CDR2 YSLEER. CDR3 DNA sequence: TGCGCCAGCAGCCAAGGCCCGTCTGGGGCCAACGTCCTGACTTTC. It yields the protein CASSQGPSGANVLTF.

The table lists this clone with a few counts. The J gene is TRBJ2-7, the V gene TRBV11-2; no reliable D call. Germline V gives CDR1 SGHAT, CDR2 FQNNGV. CDR3 length: 13 amino acids. V shed 5 bases and J shed 3 bases, with 11 bases lying between them. The CDR3 DNA is TGTGCCAGCAGCCCTGGGCACAGCTACGAGCAGTACTTC. It encodes CASSPGHSYEQYF.

The rearrangement links TRBV19 to TRBJ1-1, with D unclear. Germline V gene sequence: CDR1 LNHDA, CDR2 SQIVND (reference sequence). V was trimmed by 7 bases and J by 0 bases, leaving 6 bases between them. CDR3 size: 12 residues. The CDR3 here is CASKDVNTEAFF. CDR3 bases: TGTGCCAGTAAGGACGTGAACACTGAAGCTTTCTTT.

This clone was found a few times. The chain employs TRBV28 and TRBJ1-1; D is possibly TRBD1 (5 bases). This CDR3 has 15 residues. Germline assignment: CDR1 MDHEN and CDR2 SYDVKM. Deletions cut 5 bases from V and 1 base from J, with 14 bases between. The CDR3 sequence: CASSPQGTQNTEAFF. DNA of the CDR3: TGTGCCAGCAGTCCGCAGGGTACGCAGAACACTGAAGCTTTCTTT.

This sequence joins TRBV9 and TRBJ1-6; TRBD1 matches at 7 bases. Germline V CDR1 and CDR2: SGDLS, YYNGEE. CDR3 length: 14 residues. After removal of 4 bases from V and 5 bases from J, the junction contained 3 bases not matched to a gene. In DNA, the CDR3 is TGTGCCAGCAGCTCTACAGGGGATAATTCACCCCTCCACTTT. Translated: CASSSTGDNSPLHF.

The chain joins TRBV19 to TRBJ2-7; D remains unclear. Trimming pared 2 bases from V and 2 bases from J, leaving 13 bases between. CDR1 and CDR2 (germline): LNHDA, SQIVND (reference sequence). The CDR3 is made up of 15 amino acids. In DNA form, the CDR3 reads TGTGCCAGTAGTATATCGGCAGAGGCTCCCTACGAGCAGTACTTC. As protein: CASSISAEAPYEQYF.